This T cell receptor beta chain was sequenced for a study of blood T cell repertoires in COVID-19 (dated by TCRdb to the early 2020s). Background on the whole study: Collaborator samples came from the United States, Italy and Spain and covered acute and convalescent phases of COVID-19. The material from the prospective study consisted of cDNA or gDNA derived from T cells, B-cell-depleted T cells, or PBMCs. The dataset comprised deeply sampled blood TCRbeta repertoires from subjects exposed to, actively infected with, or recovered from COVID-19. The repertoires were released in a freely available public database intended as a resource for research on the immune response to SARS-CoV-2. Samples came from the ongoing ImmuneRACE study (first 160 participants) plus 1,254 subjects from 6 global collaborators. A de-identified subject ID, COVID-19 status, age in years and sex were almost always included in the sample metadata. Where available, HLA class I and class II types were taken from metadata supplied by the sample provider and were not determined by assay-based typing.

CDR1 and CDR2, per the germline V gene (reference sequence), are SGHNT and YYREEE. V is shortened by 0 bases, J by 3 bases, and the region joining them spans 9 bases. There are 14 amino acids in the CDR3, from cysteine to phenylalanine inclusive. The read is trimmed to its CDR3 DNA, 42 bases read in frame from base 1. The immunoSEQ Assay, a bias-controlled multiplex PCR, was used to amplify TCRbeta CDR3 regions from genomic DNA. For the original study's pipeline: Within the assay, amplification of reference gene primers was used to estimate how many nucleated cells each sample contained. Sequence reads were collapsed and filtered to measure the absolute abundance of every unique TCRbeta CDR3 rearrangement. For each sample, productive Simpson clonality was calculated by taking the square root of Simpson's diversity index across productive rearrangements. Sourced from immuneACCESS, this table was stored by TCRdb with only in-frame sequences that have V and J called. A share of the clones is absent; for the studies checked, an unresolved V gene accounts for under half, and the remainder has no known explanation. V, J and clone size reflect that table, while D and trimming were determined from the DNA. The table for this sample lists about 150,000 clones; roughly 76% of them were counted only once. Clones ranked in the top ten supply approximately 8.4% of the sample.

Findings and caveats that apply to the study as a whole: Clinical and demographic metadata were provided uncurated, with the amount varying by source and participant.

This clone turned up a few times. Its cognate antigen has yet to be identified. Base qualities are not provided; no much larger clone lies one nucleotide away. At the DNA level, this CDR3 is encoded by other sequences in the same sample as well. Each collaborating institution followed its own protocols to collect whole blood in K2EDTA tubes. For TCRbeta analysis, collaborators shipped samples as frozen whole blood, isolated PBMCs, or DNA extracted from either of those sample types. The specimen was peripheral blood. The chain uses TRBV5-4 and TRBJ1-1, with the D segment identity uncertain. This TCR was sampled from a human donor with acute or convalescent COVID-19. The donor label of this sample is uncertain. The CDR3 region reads CASSLDRGYTEAFF. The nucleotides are TGTGCCAGCAGCTTGGATAGAGGATACACTGAAGCTTTCTTT.